The rows below give T cell receptor beta chains drawn from one sample of a study of blood T cell repertoires in COVID-19. Profiling relied on immunoSEQ multiplex PCR, and the TCRdb table lists in-frame clones only, not all of them. The table has tens of thousands of clones, more than 80% seen once. The sequencing input was peripheral blood. The receptors were sampled from a human donor in a cohort sampled during active COVID-19. Each CDR3 is given with its conserved first and last residue. The order of the fields is V gene, clone size, J gene, CDR3 length, CDR3 protein. Clone size is shown for a subset of rows, as once, few, many or a class of expanded clone.

V gene: TRBV5-4
clone size: .
J gene: TRBJ1-2
CDR3 length: 15
CDR3 protein: CASSYGQGLDYGYTF

V gene: TRBV10-1
clone size: .
J gene: TRBJ2-1
CDR3 length: 15
CDR3 protein: CASSRVAGELDEQFF

V gene: TRBV2
clone size: once
J gene: TRBJ1-2
CDR3 length: 14
CDR3 protein: CASSQGQGNYGYTF

V gene: TRBV7-8
clone size: few
J gene: TRBJ1-5
CDR3 length: 16
CDR3 protein: CASSLPGVDGNQPQHF

V gene: TRBV18
clone size: .
J gene: TRBJ1-6
CDR3 length: 12
CDR3 protein: CASSLQGGALHF

V gene: TRBV3-1/TRBV3-2
clone size: .
J gene: TRBJ2-7
CDR3 length: 17
CDR3 protein: CASSQDLTSGGAYEQYF

V gene: TRBV28
clone size: .
J gene: TRBJ1-1
CDR3 length: 16
CDR3 protein: CASPPSRTGSNTEAFF

V gene: TRBV3-1/TRBV3-2
clone size: .
J gene: TRBJ1-1
CDR3 length: 15
CDR3 protein: CASSQIAKGGTEAFF

V gene: TRBV5-1
clone size: few
J gene: TRBJ2-7
CDR3 length: 13
CDR3 protein: CASREGALYEQYF

V gene: TRBV5-6
clone size: once
J gene: TRBJ1-3
CDR3 length: 16
CDR3 protein: CASSLLAGSPGNTIYF

V gene: TRBV9
clone size: .
J gene: TRBJ2-5
CDR3 length: 16
CDR3 protein: CASSAARDSWTETQYF

V gene: TRBV18
clone size: once
J gene: TRBJ2-7
CDR3 length: 14
CDR3 protein: CASSPRQGTEKQYF

V gene: TRBV7-2
clone size: .
J gene: TRBJ2-7
CDR3 length: 15
CDR3 protein: CASSLIGDSSYEQYF

V gene: TRBV6-6
clone size: .
J gene: TRBJ1-3
CDR3 length: 14
CDR3 protein: CASSPPGSGNTIYF